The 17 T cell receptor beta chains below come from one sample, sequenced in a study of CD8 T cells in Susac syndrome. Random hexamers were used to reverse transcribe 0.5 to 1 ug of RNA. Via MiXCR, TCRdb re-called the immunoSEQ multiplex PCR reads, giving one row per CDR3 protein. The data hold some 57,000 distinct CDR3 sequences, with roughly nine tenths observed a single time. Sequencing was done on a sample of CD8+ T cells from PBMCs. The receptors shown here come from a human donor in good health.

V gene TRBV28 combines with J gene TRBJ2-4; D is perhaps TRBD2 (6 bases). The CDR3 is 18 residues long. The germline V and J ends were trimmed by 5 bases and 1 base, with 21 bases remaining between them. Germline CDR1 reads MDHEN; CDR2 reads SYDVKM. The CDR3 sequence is CASSGGAISGAAKNIQYF. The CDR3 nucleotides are TGTGCCAGCAGTGGCGGGGCAATTAGCGGCGCGGCCAAAAACATTCAGTACTTC.

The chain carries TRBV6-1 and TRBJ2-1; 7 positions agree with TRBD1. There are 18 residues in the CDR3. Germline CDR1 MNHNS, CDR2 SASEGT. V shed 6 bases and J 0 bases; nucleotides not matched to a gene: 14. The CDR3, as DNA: TGTGCCAGCAGAACCCTTCGGGACAGTAGTTCCTCCTACAATGAGCAGTTCTTC. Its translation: CASRTLRDSSSSYNEQFF.

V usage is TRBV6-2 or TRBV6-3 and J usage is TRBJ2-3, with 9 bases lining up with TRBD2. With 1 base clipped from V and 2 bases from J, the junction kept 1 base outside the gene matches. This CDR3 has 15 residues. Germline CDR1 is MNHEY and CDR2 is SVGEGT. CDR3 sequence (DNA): TGTGCCAGCAGTTACTTAGCGGGAGACACAGATACGCAGTATTTT. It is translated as CASSYLAGDTDTQYF.

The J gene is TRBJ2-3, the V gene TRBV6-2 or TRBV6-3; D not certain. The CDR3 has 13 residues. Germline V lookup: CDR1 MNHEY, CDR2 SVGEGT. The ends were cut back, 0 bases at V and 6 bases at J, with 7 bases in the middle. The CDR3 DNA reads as TGTGCCAGCAGTTACTCTACCCGGGATACGCAGTATTTT. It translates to CASSYSTRDTQYF.

The CDR3 here is CASSLGSMVGYTF. CDR3 bases: TGTGCCAGCAGTTTAGGCAGTATGGTTGGCTACACCTTC. The chain employs TRBV12-3 or TRBV12-4 and TRBJ1-2; D is undetermined. There are 13 residues in the CDR3. V was shortened by 1 base and J by 7 bases, with 10 bases between the two germline ends.

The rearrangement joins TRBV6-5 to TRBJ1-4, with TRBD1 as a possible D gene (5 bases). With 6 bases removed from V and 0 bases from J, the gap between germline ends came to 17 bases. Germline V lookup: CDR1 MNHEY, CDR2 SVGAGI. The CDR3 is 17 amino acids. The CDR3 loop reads CASSSLREKATNEKLFF. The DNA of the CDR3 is TGTGCCAGCAGCTCACTCAGGGAAAAGGCAACTAATGAAAAACTGTTTTTT.

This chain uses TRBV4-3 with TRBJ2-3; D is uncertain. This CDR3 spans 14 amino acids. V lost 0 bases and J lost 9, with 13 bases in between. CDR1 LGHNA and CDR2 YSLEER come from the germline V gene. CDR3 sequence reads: CASSQDLRTLTQYF. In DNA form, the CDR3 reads TGCGCCAGCAGCCAAGATCTTAGAACCCTAACGCAGTATTTT.

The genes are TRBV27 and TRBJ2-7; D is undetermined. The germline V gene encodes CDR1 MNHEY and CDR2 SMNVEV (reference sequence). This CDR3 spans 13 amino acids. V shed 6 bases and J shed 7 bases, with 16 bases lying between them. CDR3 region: CASRSTDRREQYF. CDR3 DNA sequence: TGTGCCAGCAGATCTACCGATCGGAGAGAGCAGTACTTC.

CDR3 in amino acids: CASSPHRGRRSGNTIYF. The CDR3 region has the DNA TGTGCCAGCAGCCCACACAGGGGGCGCAGATCCGGAAACACCATATATTTT. The chain uses TRBV7-3 and TRBJ1-3, with 9 bases fitting TRBD1. Trimming removed 5 bases from V and 4 bases from J; junction bases left unmatched: 12. Germline CDR1 reads SGHTA; CDR2 reads FQGTGA. The CDR3 spans 17 residues.

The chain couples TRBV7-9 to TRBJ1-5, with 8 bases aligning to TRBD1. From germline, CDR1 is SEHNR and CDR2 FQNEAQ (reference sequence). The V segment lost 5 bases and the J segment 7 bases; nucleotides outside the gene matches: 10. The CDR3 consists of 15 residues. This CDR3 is CASSEGQDYGQPQHF. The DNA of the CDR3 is TGTGCCAGCAGCGAGGGACAGGACTACGGGCAGCCCCAGCATTTT. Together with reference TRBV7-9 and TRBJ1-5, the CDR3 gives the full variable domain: DTGVSQNPRHKITKRGQNVTFRCDPISEHNRLYWYRQTLGQGPEFLTYFQNEAQLEKSRLLSDRFSAERPKGSFSTLEIQRTEQGDSAMYLCASSEGQDYGQPQHFGDGTRLSIL.

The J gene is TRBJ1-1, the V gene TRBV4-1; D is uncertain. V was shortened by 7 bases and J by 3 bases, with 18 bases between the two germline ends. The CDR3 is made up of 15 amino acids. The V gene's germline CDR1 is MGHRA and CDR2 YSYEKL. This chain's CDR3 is CASNRGINSYTEAFF. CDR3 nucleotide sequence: TGCGCCAGCAACCGAGGAATAAACAGTTACACTGAAGCTTTCTTT.

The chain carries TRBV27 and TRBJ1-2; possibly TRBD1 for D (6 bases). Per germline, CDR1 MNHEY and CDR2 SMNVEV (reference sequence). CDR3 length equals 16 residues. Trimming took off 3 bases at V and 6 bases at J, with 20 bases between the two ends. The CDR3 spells CASSLTGDGSFNGYTF. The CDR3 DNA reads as TGTGCCAGCAGTTTGACAGGCGACGGCAGCTTCAATGGCTACACCTTC.

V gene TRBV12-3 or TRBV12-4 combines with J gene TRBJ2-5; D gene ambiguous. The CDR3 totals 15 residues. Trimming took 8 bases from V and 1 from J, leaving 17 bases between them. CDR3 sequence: CASAPEAGIQETQYF. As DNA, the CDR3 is TGTGCCAGCGCCCCCGAGGCCGGCATCCAAGAGACCCAGTACTTC.

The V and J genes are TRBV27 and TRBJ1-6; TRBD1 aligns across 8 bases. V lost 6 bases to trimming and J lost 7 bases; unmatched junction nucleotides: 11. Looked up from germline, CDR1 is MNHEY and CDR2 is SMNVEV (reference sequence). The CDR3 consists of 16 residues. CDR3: CASSRLGQGTNSPLHF. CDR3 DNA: TGTGCCAGCAGCCGATTAGGACAGGGAACAAATTCACCCCTCCACTTT.

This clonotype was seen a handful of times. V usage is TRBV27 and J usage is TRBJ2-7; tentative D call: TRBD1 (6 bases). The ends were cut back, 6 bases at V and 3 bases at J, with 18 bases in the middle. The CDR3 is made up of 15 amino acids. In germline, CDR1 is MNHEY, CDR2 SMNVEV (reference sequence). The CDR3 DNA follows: TGTGCCAGCAGCCAAGACCCGACAGGACTCTACGAGCAGTACTTC. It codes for CASSQDPTGLYEQYF.

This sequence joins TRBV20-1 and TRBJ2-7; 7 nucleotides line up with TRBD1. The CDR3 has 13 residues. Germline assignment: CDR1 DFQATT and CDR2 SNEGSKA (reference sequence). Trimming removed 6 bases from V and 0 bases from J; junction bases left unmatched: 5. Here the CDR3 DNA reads TGCAGTGCCAACCGGGACAGCTCCTACGAGCAGTACTTC. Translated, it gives CSANRDSSYEQYF.

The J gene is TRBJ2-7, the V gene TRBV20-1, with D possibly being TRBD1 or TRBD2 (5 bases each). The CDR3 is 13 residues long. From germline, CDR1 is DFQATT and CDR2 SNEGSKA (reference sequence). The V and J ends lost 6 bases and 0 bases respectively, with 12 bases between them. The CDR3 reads CSAGTSSSYEQYF. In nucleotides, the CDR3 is TGCAGTGCCGGGACCTCCTCCTCCTACGAGCAGTACTTC.